The present T cell receptor (beta chain) was sequenced within a study of cytomegalovirus exposure and HLA in healthy donors. Though nominally healthy at sampling, donors likely had unrecorded immune exposures. CDR1 and CDR2 (germline): MNHEY, SVGAGI. J gave up 13 bases and V 1 base, and 12 bases lay outside the gene matches. The CDR3 contains 15 residues. It was with 60 Vbeta and 13 Jbeta primers that the PCR ran. Assay used: immunoSEQ multiplex PCR; TCRdb lists only in-frame clones, some missing. In total, the table holds 150,000 to 200,000 clones. Sequenced: PBMCs. V gene TRBV6-5 combines with J gene TRBJ2-2; 7 bases are a match to TRBD2. The TCR comes from a young woman in good health and CMV-seropositive. DNA for the CDR3: TGTGCCAGCAGTTACTGGGGGGGGAACCGGGTTACGCTGTTTTTT. Translating it yields CASSYWGGNRVTLFF.